These 22 T cell receptor beta chains originate from one sample sequenced in a study of T cell changes during pregnancy in multiple sclerosis. Measured with immunoSEQ multiplex PCR; TCRdb has only the in-frame clones, and not every one. This table has over 70,000 clones, more than 85% appearing once. This sample comprised peripheral blood, obtained in the first trimester of pregnancy. The receptors here all came from a female donor in good health, enrolled as a control in a pregnancy study.

The rearrangement links TRBV2 to TRBJ2-1, with D possibly TRBD2 on 5 matching bases. Trimming removed 7 bases at V and 5 bases at J, with 12 bases between. Germline CDR1 and CDR2: SNHLY and FYNNEI. The CDR3 has 13 residues. This chain's CDR3 is CASIPTIDNEQFF. The CDR3 DNA follows: TGTGCCAGCATCCCGACTATCGACAATGAGCAGTTCTTC.

This chain connects TRBV7-2 to TRBJ2-2, with 10 nucleotides matching TRBD2. J was trimmed by 2 bases and V by 5 bases; bases with no gene match: 5. CDR1 is SGHTA, CDR2 FQGNSA, per germline. The CDR3 is 16 residues long. CDR3 amino acids: CASSPPSGRNTGELFF. The CDR3 nucleotides read TGTGCCAGCAGCCCCCCTAGCGGGAGAAACACCGGGGAGCTGTTTTTT.

The gene calls are TRBV25-1 and TRBJ2-5; TRBD2 might be the D (7 bases). In germline, CDR1 is MGHDK, CDR2 SYGVNS. Trimming took 5 bases from V and 4 from J, leaving 14 bases between them. The CDR3 has 14 residues. CDR3 residues: CASSLGGGRETQYF. The CDR3 DNA reads as TGTGCCAGCAGTCTAGGGGGAGGGCGAGAGACCCAGTACTTC.

This chain uses TRBV5-4 with TRBJ2-1; TRBD1 aligns across 10 bases. The CDR3 is 17 amino acids. J gave up 4 bases and V 1 base, and 8 bases lay outside the gene matches. Germline V CDR1 and CDR2: SGHNT, YYREEE (reference sequence). This chain's CDR3 is CASSLSGTGDIYNEQFF. The DNA of the CDR3 is TGTGCCAGCAGCTTGAGCGGGACAGGGGATATTTACAATGAGCAGTTCTTC.

The sample holds a few counts of this clone. The V and J genes are TRBV6-1 and TRBJ1-1; 8 nucleotides match TRBD1. The germline V gene has CDR1 MNHNS and CDR2 SASEGT. The J segment lost 1 base and the V segment lost 3 bases, leaving 7 bases of the junction unmatched. CDR3 size: 16 residues. CDR3 DNA: TGTGCCAGCAGTGACACCCCCGGACAGGGGAACACTGAAGCTTTCTTT. Encoded protein: CASSDTPGQGNTEAFF.

This sequence joins TRBV13 and TRBJ2-7; TRBD2 agrees at 10 bases. The germline gives CDR1 PRHDT, CDR2 FYEKMQ (reference sequence). The CDR3 runs to 15 residues. Trimming cost V 5 bases and J 6 bases; bases outside gene matches: 10. The CDR3 DNA reads TGTGCCAGCAGCCCGGAAGCGGGAGGGCCGGGCGAGCAGTACTTC. It yields the protein CASSPEAGGPGEQYF.

The V call is TRBV29-1, the J call TRBJ2-2; weak D call: TRBD2 (5 bases). The V gene's germline CDR1 is SQVTM and CDR2 ANQGSEA. The CDR3 sequence is 14 residues long. V was cut by 3 bases and J by 0 bases, with 8 bases left in between. The CDR3 protein is CSVELAPNTGELFF. The CDR3 nucleotides are TGCAGCGTTGAGTTAGCGCCGAACACCGGGGAGCTGTTTTTT.

The chain uses TRBV6-5 and TRBJ2-6; D gene ambiguous. Germline V gives CDR1 MNHEY, CDR2 SVGAGI. The CDR3 consists of 13 residues. Deletions cut 11 bases from V and 2 bases from J, with 10 bases between. CDR3 loop: CASAGAGANVLTF. The DNA of the CDR3 is TGTGCCTCCGCAGGCGCTGGGGCCAACGTCCTGACTTTC.

This clone was observed a single time. In nucleotides, the CDR3 is TGCGCCAGCCAAAGGGCGAGCGGGAGCGAGACCCAGTACTTC. As protein: CASQRASGSETQYF. This chain uses TRBV5-1 with TRBJ2-5; TRBD2 matches 8 bases. V shed 7 bases and J 5 bases; nucleotides not matched to a gene: 10. Germline V gene sequence: CDR1 SGHRS, CDR2 YFSETQ. The CDR3 extends over 14 amino acids.

This chain links TRBV5-1 with TRBJ1-3, with D possibly being TRBD1 (5 bases). The CDR3 spans 14 residues. Looked up from germline, CDR1 is SGHRS and CDR2 is YFSETQ. Deletions cut 4 bases from V and 7 bases from J, with 15 bases between. The CDR3 is CASSQDTAPNTIYF. The CDR3 DNA is TGCGCCAGCAGCCAGGACACGGCTCCCAACACCATATATTTT. The entire variable domain, with the rest obtained from reference TRBV5-1 and TRBJ1-3, is as follows: KAGVTQTPRYLIKTRGQQVTLSCSPISGHRSVSWYQQTPGQGLQFLFEYFSETQRNKGNFPGRFSGRQFSNSRSEMNVSTLELGDSALYLCASSQDTAPNTIYFGEGSWLTVV.

The J gene is TRBJ2-7, the V gene TRBV29-1, with a possible D match to TRBD2 (5 bases). Trimming cost V 2 bases and J 3 bases, with 14 bases left between them. Germline V gives CDR1 SQVTM, CDR2 ANQGSEA. The length of the CDR3 is 14 residues. CDR3 sequence reads: CSVESGVAGYEQYF. CDR3 sequence (DNA): TGCAGCGTTGAATCTGGAGTGGCGGGCTACGAGCAGTACTTC.

This clone counts as medium-sized. The V call is TRBV7-9, the J call TRBJ2-1; maybe TRBD2 (5 bases). CDR3 size: 12 residues. Trimming pared 3 bases from V and 8 bases from J, leaving 8 bases between. From germline, CDR1 is SEHNR and CDR2 FQNEAQ (reference sequence). In nucleotides, the CDR3 is TGTGCCAGCAGCTTCCCGAGGGATGAGCAGTTCTTC. Its protein is CASSFPRDEQFF.

This clone occurred a few times. This rearrangement joins TRBV7-2 to TRBJ1-1; a weak D match, TRBD1 (6 bases). Germline loops: CDR1 SGHTA, CDR2 FQGNSA. CDR3 size: 14 residues. V was cut by 3 bases and J by 5 bases, with 13 bases left in between. The CDR3 nucleotides read TGTGCCAGCAGCTTGGGCAGGGGAGAGACTGAAGCTTTCTTT. It translates to CASSLGRGETEAFF.

The chain employs TRBV27 and TRBJ2-1, with D perhaps TRBD1 (6 bases). V was clipped by 7 bases and J by 2 bases, with 12 bases between them. This CDR3 comprises 14 residues. Germline loops: CDR1 MNHEY, CDR2 SMNVEV (reference sequence). The CDR3 DNA sequence: TGTGCCAGCACCCTGAGGGGGACCTACAATGAGCAGTTCTTC. This codes for CASTLRGTYNEQFF.

The CDR3 loop is CASSGYRAPRDEQYF. CDR3 nucleotides: TGTGCCAGCAGTGGTTACAGGGCCCCGAGGGACGAGCAGTACTTC. The chain has TRBV6-1 and TRBJ2-7; TRBD1 is a possible D gene (6 bases). Per the germline V gene, CDR1 is MNHNS and CDR2 is SASEGT. The germline V and J ends were trimmed by 4 bases and 5 bases, with 18 bases remaining between them. CDR3 length: 15 amino acids.

The V call is TRBV9, the J call TRBJ2-7; D is perhaps TRBD2 (7 bases). This CDR3 comprises 15 residues. The ends were cut back, 0 bases at V and 5 bases at J, with 15 bases in the middle. Germline CDR1 SGDLS, CDR2 YYNGEE. DNA of the CDR3: TGTGCCAGCAGCGTAGGGGTCAAGGGGGGGGACGAGCAGTACTTC. Translated: CASSVGVKGGDEQYF.

This chain connects TRBV7-2 to TRBJ2-3; 8 bases agree with TRBD2. Germline CDR1 is SGHTA and CDR2 is FQGNSA. V was pared by 8 bases and J by 4 bases, with 11 bases of the junction left unmatched. The CDR3 spans 15 residues. The DNA for the CDR3 is TGTGCCAGCGGTAGTAGCGGGATAGTGGCAGATACGCAGTATTTT. Translation gives CASGSSGIVADTQYF.

The gene calls are TRBV7-9 and TRBJ2-7; 10 bases match TRBD1. Germline V gene data show CDR1 as SEHNR and CDR2 as FQNEAQ (reference sequence). V lost 1 base, J lost 3 bases, and 3 bases stayed unmatched. This CDR3 is built from 15 residues. CDR3 protein: CASSLETGGVYEQYF. The CDR3 DNA sequence: TGTGCCAGCAGCTTAGAGACAGGGGGCGTCTACGAGCAGTACTTC.

This chain joins TRBV20-1 and TRBJ2-7, with D possibly TRBD1 on 5 matching bases. This CDR3 has 11 residues. V lost 5 bases and J 8 bases, leaving 13 bases between the germline ends. Germline-derived CDR1 and CDR2 are DFQATT and SNEGSKA (reference sequence). The DNA of the CDR3 is TGCAGTGCTGGGGCCCAGGGTCAGCAGTACTTC. This gives the protein CSAGAQGQQYF.

J is TRBJ2-7 and V is TRBV5-5, with 7 positions matching TRBD1. The germline V gene has CDR1 SGHKS and CDR2 YYEKEE (reference sequence). The junction had 12 bases not matched to a gene; V was cut back by 0 bases and J by 9 bases. CDR3 length equals 15 residues. CDR3 coding DNA: TGTGCCAGCAGCTTGGACGGACAGGACGGGGCGGCGCAGTACTTC. Its translation is CASSLDGQDGAAQYF.

V and J are TRBV28 and TRBJ2-1; the match to TRBD2 covers 8 bases. Per germline, CDR1 MDHEN and CDR2 SYDVKM. J gave up 6 bases and V 3 bases, and 7 bases lay outside the gene matches. CDR3 length equals 15 residues. This CDR3 is CASSFTGTRPNEQFF. As DNA, the CDR3 is TGTGCCAGCAGTTTTACCGGGACTAGACCCAATGAGCAGTTCTTC. Full variable domain (outside the CDR3, taken from reference TRBV28 and TRBJ2-1): DVKVTQSSRYLVKRTGEKVFLECVQDMDHENMFWYRQDPGLGLRLIYFSYDVKMKEKGDIPEGYSVSREKKERFSLILESASTNQTSMYLCASSFTGTRPNEQFFGPGTRLTVL.

This clone has just one count. This rearrangement joins TRBV7-9 to TRBJ2-3; possibly TRBD2 for D (5 bases). V lost 5 bases to trimming and J lost 3 bases, with 15 bases between them. The CDR3 loop spans 15 amino acids. CDR1 and CDR2 from the germline V gene are SEHNR and FQNEAQ (reference sequence). The chain's CDR3 is CASSQPLGVTDTQYF. The CDR3 DNA follows: TGTGCCAGCAGCCAACCGCTGGGAGTTACAGATACGCAGTATTTT.